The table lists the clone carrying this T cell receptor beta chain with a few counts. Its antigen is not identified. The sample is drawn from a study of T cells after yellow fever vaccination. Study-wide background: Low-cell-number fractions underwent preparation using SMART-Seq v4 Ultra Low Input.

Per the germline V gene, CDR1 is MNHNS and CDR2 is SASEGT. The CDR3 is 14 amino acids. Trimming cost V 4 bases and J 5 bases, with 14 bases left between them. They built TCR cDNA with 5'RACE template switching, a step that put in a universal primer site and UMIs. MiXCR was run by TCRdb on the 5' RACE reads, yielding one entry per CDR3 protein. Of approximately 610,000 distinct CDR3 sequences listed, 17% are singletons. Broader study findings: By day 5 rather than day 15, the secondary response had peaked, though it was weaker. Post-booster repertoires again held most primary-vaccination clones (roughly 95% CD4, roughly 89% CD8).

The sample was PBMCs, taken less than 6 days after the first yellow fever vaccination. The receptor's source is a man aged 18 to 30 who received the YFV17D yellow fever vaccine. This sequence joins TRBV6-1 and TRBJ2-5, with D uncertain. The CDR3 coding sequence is TGTGCCAGCAGTGGACGGAATGAGCATGAGACCCAGTACTTC. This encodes CASSGRNEHETQYF.